Listed below are T cell receptor beta chains from one sample, sequenced in a study of blood T cell repertoires in COVID-19. Profiling relied on immunoSEQ multiplex PCR, and the TCRdb table lists in-frame clones only, not all of them. This sample has some 270,000 clones, with 88% found just once. Material: PBMCs or T cells enriched from blood (not recorded which). The receptor source for this set is a woman aged 40 to 50 who had been exposed to COVID-19. CDR3s include the opening cysteine and the closing phenylalanine or tryptophan. A D gene is named only where the DNA matches it firmly. Not every row has a clone size; where given, it reads once, few, many or a size class.

d_call | clone_size | j_call | v_call | cdr3_nt | cdr3_aa
- | - | TRBJ1-6 | TRBV7-9 | TGTGCCAGCAGCTTAGCGGGGACTGGTAATTCACCCCTCCACTTT | CASSLAGTGNSPLHF
TRBD1 | - | TRBJ1-5 | TRBV6-4 | TGTGCCTTCTACCGTCCCAGGGGGCAGTCAGTTGGTAATCAGCCCCAGCATTTT | CAFYRPRGQSVGNQPQHF
- | few | TRBJ2-6 | TRBV5-4 | TGTGCCAGCAGCTTGGCCATGCGTGGGGCCAACGTCCTGACTTTC | CASSLAMRGANVLTF
- | once | TRBJ2-5 | TRBV25-1 | TGTGCCCCGCCACCCGGACAGCGTCACCAAGAGACCCAGTACTTC | CAPPPGQRHQETQYF
TRBD1 | - | TRBJ1-1 | TRBV7-2 | TGTGCCAGCAGCGCCGACAGGGGCACTGAAGCTTTCTTT | CASSADRGTEAFF
- | - | TRBJ1-4 | TRBV27 | TGTGCCAGCAGAGACGGACAGCCCGATGAAAAACTGTTTTTT | CASRDGQPDEKLFF
TRBD2 | - | TRBJ2-3 | TRBV6-2/TRBV6-3 | TGTGCCAGCAGTTACTCCCTAGCGGGAGCCCCAGATACGCAGTATTTT | CASSYSLAGAPDTQYF
TRBD1 | - | TRBJ1-4 | TRBV5-8 | TGTGCCAGCAGCTTGGAAAGTCCGGACAGGGGGCTAGAAAAACTGTTTTTT | CASSLESPDRGLEKLFF
- | - | TRBJ1-2 | TRBV3-1/TRBV3-2 | TGTGCCAGCAGCCGCCACTCAAATTCCAGGGGTAGCTATGGCTACACCTTC | CASSRHSNSRGSYGYTF
TRBD2 | - | TRBJ2-1 | TRBV27 | TGTGCCAGCTCCACTAGCGGGAGGGCCCGTGAGCAGTTCTTC | CASSTSGRAREQFF
TRBD2 | once | TRBJ2-7 | TRBV15 | TGTGCCACCAGCCTCGGGGGGGGTGGCTCCTACGAGCAGTACTTC | CATSLGGGGSYEQYF
- | - | TRBJ2-3 | TRBV5-4 | TGTGCCAGCAGCTCGCCGACGAGGGCCACAGATACGCAGTATTTT | CASSSPTRATDTQYF
- | - | TRBJ2-1 | TRBV12-3/TRBV12-4 | TGTGCCAGCAGTTTATATGATGAGCAGTTCTTC | CASSLYDEQFF
- | - | TRBJ2-3 | TRBV5-8 | TGTGCCAGCGTGGGGAGTCGCACAGATACGCAGTATTTT | CASVGSRTDTQYF
- | - | TRBJ1-5 | TRBV19 | TGTGCCAGTAGTATTACAGGGAGCGATTATAGCAATCAGCCCCAGCATTTT | CASSITGSDYSNQPQHF
TRBD2 | - | TRBJ2-1 | TRBV7-9 | TGTGCCAGCAGCCCCGGACTAGCGGGGTACAATGAGCAGTTCTTC | CASSPGLAGYNEQFF
- | - | TRBJ2-6 | TRBV24-1 | TGTGCCACCAGTGATTCTCTCCAGGGGCCTGGGGCCAACGTCCTGACTTTC | CATSDSLQGPGANVLTF
- | - | TRBJ1-5 | TRBV5-6 | TGTGCCAGCAACTCAAGGAGGGGAGGTCAGCCCCAGCATTTT | CASNSRRGGQPQHF
- | - | TRBJ1-2 | TRBV28 | TGTGCCAGCAGTTTCCCCCGGACAGACTATGGCTACACCTTC | CASSFPRTDYGYTF
TRBD2 | - | TRBJ2-7 | TRBV18 | TGTGCCAGCTCACCGCAGCGGGGGGGCTTGTACGAGCAGTACTTC | CASSPQRGGLYEQYF
- | - | TRBJ2-5 | TRBV3-1/TRBV3-2 | TGTGCCAGCAGCCCCGTTGGGGCTGGTGAGACCCAGTACTTC | CASSPVGAGETQYF
- | - | TRBJ2-5 | TRBV6-1 | TGTGCCAGCAGTGAAGCGGCAGGGATGTCAGAGACCCAGTACTTC | CASSEAAGMSETQYF
TRBD2 | - | TRBJ2-1 | TRBV2 | TGTGCCAGCAGTGTAAGGGCCGGACTAGCGGGGGGACAGTACAATGAGCAGTTCTTC | CASSVRAGLAGGQYNEQFF
- | few | TRBJ1-1 | TRBV12-5 | TGTGCTAGTGGCCTCGCGGGCTTTACTGAAGCTTTCTTT | CASGLAGFTEAFF
TRBD1 | - | TRBJ2-3 | TRBV19 | TGTGCCAGTACCGGACGACAGGGGGGTTGGACAGATACGCAGTATTTT | CASTGRQGGWTDTQYF
- | - | TRBJ1-5 | TRBV28 | TGTGCCAGCAGTTTAACTCTCTTCGGGGGTCGGGAACAGCCCCAGCATTTT | CASSLTLFGGREQPQHF
TRBD1 | - | TRBJ2-3 | TRBV27 | TGTGCCAGCGAGGACAGGGGGACAGATACGCAGTATTTT | CASEDRGTDTQYF
- | once | TRBJ2-3 | TRBV12-3/TRBV12-4 | TGTGCCAGCAGTTTATATAATGCAGATACGCAGTATTTT | CASSLYNADTQYF
TRBD2 | - | TRBJ2-1 | TRBV5-1 | TGTGCCAGCAGCTTGGCTAGCGGGTACAATGAGCAGTTCTTC | CASSLASGYNEQFF
- | - | TRBJ2-2 | TRBV11-3 | TGTGCCAGCAGCTCGAGTGGTCTCACCGGGGAGCTGTTTTTT | CASSSSGLTGELFF
- | - | TRBJ1-2 | TRBV4-1 | TGCGCCAGCAGCCAAGGGGGCGCAGTGGACTATGGCTACACCTTC | CASSQGGAVDYGYTF
- | - | TRBJ2-2 | TRBV5-1 | TGCGCCAGCAGCCCTTCGGACACGGCCGGGGAGCTGTTTTTT | CASSPSDTAGELFF
TRBD1 | - | TRBJ2-2 | TRBV5-1 | TGTGCCAGCAGCTTGGACAGGGGGATAACCACCGGGGAGCTGTTTTTT | CASSLDRGITTGELFF
- | - | TRBJ1-1 | TRBV7-2 | TGTGCCAGCAGCTTAACGGGGGTAGGTAGAGAGGCTTTCTTT | CASSLTGVGREAFF
- | - | TRBJ1-1 | TRBV2 | TGTGCCAGCAGTATTCGGGCGGGGGACACTGAAGCTTTCTTT | CASSIRAGDTEAFF
- | - | TRBJ1-1 | TRBV30 | TGTGCCTGGAGTGTACTTATGAACACTGAAGCTTTCTTT | CAWSVLMNTEAFF
TRBD2 | - | TRBJ2-1 | TRBV10-3 | TGTGCCATCAGTGAGTTGAGCCTTAGCGGGAGGGCCCGCAATGAGCAGTTCTTC | CAISELSLSGRARNEQFF
- | - | TRBJ1-1 | TRBV11-2 | TGTGCCAGCAGCTTAAACAAATGGGCTTTCTTT | CASSLNKWAFF
TRBD1 | - | TRBJ1-5 | TRBV10-3 | TGTGCCATCAGCCGGACAGGCCGGGATGGCAATCAGCCCCAGCATTTT | CAISRTGRDGNQPQHF
TRBD1 | - | TRBJ1-5 | TRBV7-9 | TGTGCCAGCAGCCCCCCAGGGACAGTTCAGCCCCAGCATTTT | CASSPPGTVQPQHF
- | - | TRBJ1-5 | TRBV6-4 | TGTGCCAGCAGCCCGAATCAGGGGCCCAATCAGCCCCAGCATTTT | CASSPNQGPNQPQHF
- | - | TRBJ1-5 | TRBV28 | TGTGCCACCTGGAGGCAGAACAATCAGCCCCAGCATTTT | CATWRQNNQPQHF
TRBD2 | - | TRBJ2-3 | TRBV29-1 | TGCAGCGTTGGGCTCGCGGGAGATATAAACACAGATACGCAGTATTTT | CSVGLAGDINTDTQYF
- | - | TRBJ1-1 | TRBV11-2 | TGTGCCAGCAGCTTATTTGCGTGGAGGTACAGGGACACTGAAGCTTTCTTT | CASSLFAWRYRDTEAFF
- | - | TRBJ1-1 | TRBV6-5 | TGTGCCAGCAGTTACTCGATGGGCGCTTACACTGAAGCTTTCTTT | CASSYSMGAYTEAFF